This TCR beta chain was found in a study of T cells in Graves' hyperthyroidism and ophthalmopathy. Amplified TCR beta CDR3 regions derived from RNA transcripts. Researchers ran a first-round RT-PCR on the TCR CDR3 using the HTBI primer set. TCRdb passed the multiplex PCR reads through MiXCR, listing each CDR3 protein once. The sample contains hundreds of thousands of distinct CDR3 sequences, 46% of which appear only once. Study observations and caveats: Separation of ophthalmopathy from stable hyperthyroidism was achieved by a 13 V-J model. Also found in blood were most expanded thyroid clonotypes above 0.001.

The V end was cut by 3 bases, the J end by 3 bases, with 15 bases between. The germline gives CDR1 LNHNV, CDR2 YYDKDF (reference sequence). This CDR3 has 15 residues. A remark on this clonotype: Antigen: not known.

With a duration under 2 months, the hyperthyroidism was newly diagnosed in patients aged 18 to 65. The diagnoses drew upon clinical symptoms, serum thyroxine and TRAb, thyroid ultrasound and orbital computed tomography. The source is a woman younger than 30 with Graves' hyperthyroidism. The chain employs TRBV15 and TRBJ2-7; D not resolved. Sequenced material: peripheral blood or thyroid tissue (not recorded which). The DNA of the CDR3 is TGTGCCACCAGCAGCCAAGATTATCAAAACTACGAGCAGTACTTC. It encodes CATSSQDYQNYEQYF.